The source of this T cell receptor beta chain is a study of T cells in Graves' hyperthyroidism and ophthalmopathy. About the research overall: The authors collected peripheral blood at initial diagnosis, before any treatment. Study results and caveats: Median prediction lead before ophthalmopathy onset was 6.5 months with the model.

With 4 bases removed from V and 1 base from J, the gap between germline ends came to 4 bases. Germline CDR1 SNHLY, CDR2 FYNNEI. This CDR3 contains 12 residues. In its sample, this clonotype was seen many times. Its cognate antigen is unknown. Pregnant or lactating patients were excluded, as were those with uncontrolled infection or other autoimmune disease. PBMCs were collected from an approximately 9 ml volume of fresh peripheral blood. Authors of the study amplified TCR beta CDR3 regions from RNA transcripts. An initial round of RT-PCR targeting the TCR CDR3 relied on the HTBI primer set. TCRdb reanalysed the multiplex PCR reads using MiXCR and keeps one entry per CDR3 protein. The sample consists of hundreds of thousands of distinct CDR3 sequences, less than 25% of them appearing once.

Input material: blood. J is TRBJ1-2 and V is TRBV2, with no clear D. This receptor was taken from a woman aged 25 to 45 with Graves' ophthalmopathy. For the CDR3, the DNA is TGTGCCAGCAGTGTACTTAACTATGGCTACACCTTC. Protein sequence: CASSVLNYGYTF.